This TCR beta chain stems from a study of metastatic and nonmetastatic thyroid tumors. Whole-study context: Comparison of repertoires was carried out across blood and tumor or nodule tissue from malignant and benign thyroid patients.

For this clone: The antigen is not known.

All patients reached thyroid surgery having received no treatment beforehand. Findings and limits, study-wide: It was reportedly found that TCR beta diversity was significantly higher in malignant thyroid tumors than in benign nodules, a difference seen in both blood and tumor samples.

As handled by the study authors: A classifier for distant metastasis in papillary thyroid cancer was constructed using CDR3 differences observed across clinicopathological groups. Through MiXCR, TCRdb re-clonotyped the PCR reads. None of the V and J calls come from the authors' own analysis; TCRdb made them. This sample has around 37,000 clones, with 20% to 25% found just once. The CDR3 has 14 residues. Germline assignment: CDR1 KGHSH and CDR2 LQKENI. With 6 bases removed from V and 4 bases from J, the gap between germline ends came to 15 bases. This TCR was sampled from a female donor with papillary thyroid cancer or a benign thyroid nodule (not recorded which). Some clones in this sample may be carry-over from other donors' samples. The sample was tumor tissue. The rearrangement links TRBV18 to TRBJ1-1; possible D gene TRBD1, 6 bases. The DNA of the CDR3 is TGTGCCAGCTCTCCTGGGGGGGCGGCCACTGAAGCTTTCTTT. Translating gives CASSPGGAATEAFF.